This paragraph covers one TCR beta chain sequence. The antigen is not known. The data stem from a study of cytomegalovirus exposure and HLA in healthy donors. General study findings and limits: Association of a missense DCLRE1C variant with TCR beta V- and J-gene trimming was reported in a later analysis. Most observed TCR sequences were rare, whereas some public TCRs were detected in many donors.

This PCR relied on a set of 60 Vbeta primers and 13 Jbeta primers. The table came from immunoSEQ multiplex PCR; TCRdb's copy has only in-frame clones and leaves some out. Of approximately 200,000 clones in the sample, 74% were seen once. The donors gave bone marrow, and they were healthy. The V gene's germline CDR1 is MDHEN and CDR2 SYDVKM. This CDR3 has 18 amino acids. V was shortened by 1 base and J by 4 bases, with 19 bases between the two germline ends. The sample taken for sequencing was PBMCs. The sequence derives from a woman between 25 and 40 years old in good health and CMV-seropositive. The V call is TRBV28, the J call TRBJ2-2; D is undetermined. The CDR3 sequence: CASSLSGRLPPITGELFF. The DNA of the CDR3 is TGTGCCAGCAGTTTATCTGGCAGGCTACCTCCAATCACCGGGGAGCTGTTTTTT.